This T cell receptor (beta chain) was obtained from a study of blood T cell repertoires in COVID-19. CDR3 length: 14 amino acids. Losses at the gene ends were 4 bases for V and 1 base for J; bases not matched to a gene: 2. Germline CDR1 SGHRS, CDR2 YFSETQ. As handled by the study authors: Reference gene primers were amplified, and this amplification served to estimate nucleated cell counts. Libraries were prepared by immunoSEQ multiplex PCR; TCRdb keeps only in-frame clonotypes and omits some of them. V, J and clone size are those of that table, while D and trimming were read from the DNA. The sample carries 150,000 or so clones, roughly 80% recorded once. Comments on this clone: Other DNA sequences in this sample translate to the same CDR3.

The source is a man between 50 and 59 years old who had recovered from COVID-19. This chain uses TRBV5-1 with TRBJ2-3; 8 bases align to TRBD1. What was sequenced was PBMCs or T cells enriched from blood (not recorded which). The CDR3 sequence is CASSVGQGTDTQYF. In nucleotides, the CDR3 is TGCGCCAGCAGCGTGGGACAGGGCACAGATACGCAGTATTTT.